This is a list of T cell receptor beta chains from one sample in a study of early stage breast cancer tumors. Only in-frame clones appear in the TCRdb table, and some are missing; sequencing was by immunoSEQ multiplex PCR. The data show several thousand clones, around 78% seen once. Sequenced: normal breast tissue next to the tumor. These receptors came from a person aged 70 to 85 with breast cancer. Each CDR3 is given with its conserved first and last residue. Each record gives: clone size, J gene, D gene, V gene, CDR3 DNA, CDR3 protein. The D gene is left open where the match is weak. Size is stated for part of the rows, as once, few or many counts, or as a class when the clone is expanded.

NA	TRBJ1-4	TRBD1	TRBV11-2	TGTGCCAGCAGCTTAGACAGGGGGCATGAAAAACTGTTTTTT	CASSLDRGHEKLFF
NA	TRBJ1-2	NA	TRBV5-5	TGTGCCAGCAGCTTGGTGGGGGCAGCTAACTATGGCTACACCTTC	CASSLVGAANYGYTF
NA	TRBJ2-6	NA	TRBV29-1	TGCAGCGTTAGGGGTACGGGGGCCAACGTCCTGACTTTC	CSVRGTGANVLTF
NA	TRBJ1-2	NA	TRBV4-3	TGCGCCAGCAGCCAAGGGATCTACGACTTCTATGGCTACACCTTC	CASSQGIYDFYGYTF
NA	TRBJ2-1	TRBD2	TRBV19	TGTGCCAGTAGTATGGCTAGCGGGACCTTTCTGTCCTACAATGAGCAGTTCTTC	CASSMASGTFLSYNEQFF
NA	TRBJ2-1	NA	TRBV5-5	TGTGCCAGCAGTTCCACCGGGACACAATACAATGAGCAGTTCTTC	CASSSTGTQYNEQFF
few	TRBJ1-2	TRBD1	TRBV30	TGTGCCTGGAGGACAGGGGCAGGAGGCTACACCTTC	CAWRTGAGGYTF
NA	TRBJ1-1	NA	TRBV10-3	TGTGCCATCAGTGAGGGACAGACCGGGGCCACTGAAGCTTTCTTT	CAISEGQTGATEAFF
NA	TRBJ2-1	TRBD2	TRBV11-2	TGTGCCAGCAGCTTAGATCTGGGAGGGCCGCCCCGTTACAATGAGCAGTTCTTC	CASSLDLGGPPRYNEQFF
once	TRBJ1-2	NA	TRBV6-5	TGTGCCAGCAGTTACTATGGGGCAGGGGCGTCCTATGGCTACACCTTC	CASSYYGAGASYGYTF
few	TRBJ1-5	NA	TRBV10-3	TGTGCCAGCGGGAACACGGTGAATCAGCCCCAGCATTTT	CASGNTVNQPQHF
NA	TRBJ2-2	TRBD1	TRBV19	TGTGCCAGCGACAGGGTTGGAACCGGGGAGCTGTTTTTT	CASDRVGTGELFF
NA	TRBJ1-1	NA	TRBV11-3	TGTGCCAGCAGCTTAGACAGGGCGAGCACTGAAGCTTTCTTT	CASSLDRASTEAFF
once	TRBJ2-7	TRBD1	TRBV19	TGTGCCAGTAGTGCGAGTCCGGGACAGGGTTACGAGCAGTACTTC	CASSASPGQGYEQYF
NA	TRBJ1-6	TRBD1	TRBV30	TGTGCCTGGAGTTCAACAGGGGGTAATTCACCCCTCCACTTT	CAWSSTGGNSPLHF
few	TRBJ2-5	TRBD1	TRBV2	TGTGCCAGCAGTGCAATGACAGGGGAAGAGACCCAGTACTTC	CASSAMTGEETQYF
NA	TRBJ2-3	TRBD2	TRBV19	TGTGCCAGTAGTACCCGAATACCGGGGAGGGTAGATACGCAGTATTTT	CASSTRIPGRVDTQYF
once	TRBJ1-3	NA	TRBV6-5	TGTGCCAGCAGTTACTCGTTCCAGGGAGGAAACACCATATATTTT	CASSYSFQGGNTIYF
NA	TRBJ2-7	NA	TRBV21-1	TGTGCCAGCAGCGCCTTTACAGGGGGCGTTAACTACGAGCAGTACTTC	CASSAFTGGVNYEQYF
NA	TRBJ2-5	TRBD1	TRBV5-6	TGTGCCAGCAGCTTGGGAGACAGGGAAGAGACCCAGTACTTC	CASSLGDREETQYF
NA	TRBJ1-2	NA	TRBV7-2	TGTGCCAGCAGCTTAAGGGGGAGCTATGGCTACACCTTC	CASSLRGSYGYTF
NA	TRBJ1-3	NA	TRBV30	TGTGCCTGGAGTGTATCAGTCCGCAACACCATATATTTT	CAWSVSVRNTIYF
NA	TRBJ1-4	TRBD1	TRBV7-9	TGTGCCAGCAGCTTAGACAGGGGCGGGGAAAAACTGTTTTTT	CASSLDRGGEKLFF
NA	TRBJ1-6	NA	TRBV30	TGTGCCTGGGAACAGGATTCCGCTAATTCACCCCTCCACTTT	CAWEQDSANSPLHF
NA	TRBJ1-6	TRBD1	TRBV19	TGTGCCAGTAGTCCGCCGGGACAGTATAATTCACCCCTCCACTTT	CASSPPGQYNSPLHF
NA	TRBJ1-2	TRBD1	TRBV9	TGTGCCAGCAGCACTGACAGGGGGATTAACTATGGCTACACCTTC	CASSTDRGINYGYTF
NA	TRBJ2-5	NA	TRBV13	TGTGCCAGCAGCCTAGGACGGCAAGAGACCCAGTACTTC	CASSLGRQETQYF
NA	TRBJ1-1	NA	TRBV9	TGTGCCAGCAGCGTAGGGGGGGAGAACACTGAAGCTTTCTTT	CASSVGGENTEAFF
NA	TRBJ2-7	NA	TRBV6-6	TGTGCCAGCAGTTACTCTCGGGGATCCTACGAGCAGTACTTC	CASSYSRGSYEQYF